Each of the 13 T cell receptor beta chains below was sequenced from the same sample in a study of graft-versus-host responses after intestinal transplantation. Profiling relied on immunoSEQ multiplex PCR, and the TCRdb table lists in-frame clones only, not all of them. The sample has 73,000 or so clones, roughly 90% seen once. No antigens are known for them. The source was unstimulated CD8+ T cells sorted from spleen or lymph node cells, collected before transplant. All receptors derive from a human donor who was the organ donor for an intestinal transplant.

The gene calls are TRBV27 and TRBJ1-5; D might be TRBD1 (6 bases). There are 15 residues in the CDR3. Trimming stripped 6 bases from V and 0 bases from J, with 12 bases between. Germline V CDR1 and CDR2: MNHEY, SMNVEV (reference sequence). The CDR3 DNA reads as TGTGCCAGCAGCGGAGGACAGAATAGCAATCAGCCCCAGCATTTT. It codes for CASSGGQNSNQPQHF.

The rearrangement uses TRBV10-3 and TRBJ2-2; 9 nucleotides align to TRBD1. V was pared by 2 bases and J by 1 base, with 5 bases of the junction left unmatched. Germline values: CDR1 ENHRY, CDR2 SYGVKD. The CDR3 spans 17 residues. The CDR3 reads CAISESGGQGNTGELFF. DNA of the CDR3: TGTGCCATCAGTGAGAGTGGGGGACAGGGGAACACCGGGGAGCTGTTTTTT.

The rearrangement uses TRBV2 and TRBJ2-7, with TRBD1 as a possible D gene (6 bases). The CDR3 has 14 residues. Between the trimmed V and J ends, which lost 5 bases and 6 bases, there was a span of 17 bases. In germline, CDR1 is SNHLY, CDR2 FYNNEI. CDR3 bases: TGTGCCAGCAGTATCGACAGGTACCTCTGCGAGCAGTACGTC. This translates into CASSIDRYLCEQYV.

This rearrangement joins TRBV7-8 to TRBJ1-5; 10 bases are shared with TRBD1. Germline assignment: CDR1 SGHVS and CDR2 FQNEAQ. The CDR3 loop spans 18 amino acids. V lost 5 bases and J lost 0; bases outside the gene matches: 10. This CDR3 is CASSATGGFLYSNQPQHF. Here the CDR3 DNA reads TGTGCCAGCAGCGCGACAGGGGGCTTCCTTTATAGCAATCAGCCCCAGCATTTT.

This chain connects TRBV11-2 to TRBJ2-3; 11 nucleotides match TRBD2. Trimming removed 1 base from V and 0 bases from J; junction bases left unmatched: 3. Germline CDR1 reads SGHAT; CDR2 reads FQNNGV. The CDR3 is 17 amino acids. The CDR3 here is CASSLGTSGGSTDTQYF. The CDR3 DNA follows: TGTGCCAGCAGCTTAGGTACTAGCGGGGGAAGCACAGATACGCAGTATTTT.

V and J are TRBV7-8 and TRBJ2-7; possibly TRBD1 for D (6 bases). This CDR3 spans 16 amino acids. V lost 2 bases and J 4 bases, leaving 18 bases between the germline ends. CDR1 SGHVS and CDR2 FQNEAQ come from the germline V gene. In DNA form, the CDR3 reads TGTGCCAGCAGCTTATACGGGGACACTAATCGGTACGAGCAGTACGTC. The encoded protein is CASSLYGDTNRYEQYV.

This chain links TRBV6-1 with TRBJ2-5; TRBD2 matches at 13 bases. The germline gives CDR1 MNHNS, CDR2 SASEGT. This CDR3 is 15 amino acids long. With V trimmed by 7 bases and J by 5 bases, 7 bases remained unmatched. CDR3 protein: CASTTGLAGEETQYF. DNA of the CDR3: TGTGCCAGCACCACAGGACTAGCGGGAGAGGAGACCCAGTACTTC.

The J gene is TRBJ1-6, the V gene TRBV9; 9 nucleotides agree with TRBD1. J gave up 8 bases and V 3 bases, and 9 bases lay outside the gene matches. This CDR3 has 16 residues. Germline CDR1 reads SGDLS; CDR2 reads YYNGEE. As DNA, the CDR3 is TGTGCCAGCAGCGCCAGCCGGGACAGGGATTATTCACCCCTCCACTTT. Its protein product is CASSASRDRDYSPLHF.

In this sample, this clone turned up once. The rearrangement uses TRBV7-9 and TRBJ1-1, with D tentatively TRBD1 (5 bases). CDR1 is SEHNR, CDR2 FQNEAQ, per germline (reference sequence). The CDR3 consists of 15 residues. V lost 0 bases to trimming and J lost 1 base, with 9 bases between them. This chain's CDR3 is CASSLASGGNTEAFF. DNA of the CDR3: TGTGCCAGCAGCTTAGCGAGCGGGGGGAACACTGAAGCTTTCTTT.

DNA of the CDR3: TGTGCCAGCAGCTTAACAAGCTCCTATAATTCACCCCTCCACTTT. It is translated as CASSLTSSYNSPLHF. The chain employs TRBV7-9 and TRBJ1-6; D unresolved. Looked up from germline, CDR1 is SEHNR and CDR2 is FQNEAQ (reference sequence). V shed 2 bases and J shed 0 bases, with 5 bases lying between them. The CDR3 is 15 residues long.

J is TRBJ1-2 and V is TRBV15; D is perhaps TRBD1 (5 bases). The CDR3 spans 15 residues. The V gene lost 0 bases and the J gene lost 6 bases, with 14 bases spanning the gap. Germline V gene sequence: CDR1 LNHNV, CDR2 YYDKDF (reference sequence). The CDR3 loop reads CATSRDRAQWDGYTF. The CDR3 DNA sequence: TGTGCCACCAGCAGAGACAGGGCGCAGTGGGATGGCTACACCTTC.

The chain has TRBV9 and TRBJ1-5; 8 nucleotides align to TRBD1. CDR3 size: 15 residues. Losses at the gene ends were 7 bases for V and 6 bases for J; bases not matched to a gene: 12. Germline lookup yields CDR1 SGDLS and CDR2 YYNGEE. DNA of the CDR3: TGTGCCAGCCAACCCCGGGACAGGCGTCGTCAGCCCCAGCATTTT. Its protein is CASQPRDRRRQPQHF.

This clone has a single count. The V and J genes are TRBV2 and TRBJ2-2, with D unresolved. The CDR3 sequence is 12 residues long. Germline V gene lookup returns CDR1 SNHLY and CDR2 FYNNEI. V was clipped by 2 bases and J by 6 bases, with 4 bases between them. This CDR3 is CASSEPSGELFF. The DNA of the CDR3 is TGTGCCAGCAGTGAACCCTCCGGGGAGCTGTTTTTT.